This T cell receptor (beta chain) comes out of a study of T cell changes during pregnancy in multiple sclerosis. Sequencing was performed with immunoSEQ multiplex PCR; in TCRdb, only in-frame clones are kept and a portion is missing. The sample contains 37,000 or so clones, nearly 90% of which appear only once. V was shortened by 4 bases and J by 8 bases, with 11 bases between the two germline ends. CDR1 and CDR2 from the germline V gene are MNHEY and SVGAGI. This CDR3 has 12 amino acids. The sequencing here drew on CD4+ T cells from peripheral blood mononuclear cells, taken in the first trimester of pregnancy. The origin of this receptor is a female donor with multiple sclerosis, enrolled in a pregnancy study. V is TRBV6-5 and J is TRBJ1-2; the D gene is possibly TRBD1 (6 bases). This chain's CDR3 is CASSLGGWGYTF. As DNA, the CDR3 is TGTGCCAGCAGTTTAGGGGGTTGGGGCTACACCTTC.